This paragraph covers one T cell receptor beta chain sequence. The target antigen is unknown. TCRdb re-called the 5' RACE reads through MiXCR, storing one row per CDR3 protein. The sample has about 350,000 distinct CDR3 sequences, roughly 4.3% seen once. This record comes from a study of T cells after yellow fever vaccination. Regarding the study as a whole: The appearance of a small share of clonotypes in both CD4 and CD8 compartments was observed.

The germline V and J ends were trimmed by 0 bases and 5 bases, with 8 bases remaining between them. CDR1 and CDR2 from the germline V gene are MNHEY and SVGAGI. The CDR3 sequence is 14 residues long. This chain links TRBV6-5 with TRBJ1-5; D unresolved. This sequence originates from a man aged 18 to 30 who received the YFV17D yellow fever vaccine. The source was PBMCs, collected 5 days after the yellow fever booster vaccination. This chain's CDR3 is CASSYSSEDQPQHF. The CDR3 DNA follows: TGTGCCAGCAGTTACTCGTCCGAGGATCAGCCCCAGCATTTT.